This TCR beta chain was captured in a study of blood T cell repertoires in COVID-19. V gave up 3 bases and J gave up 3 bases, with 13 bases separating them. CDR1 is SGHRS, CDR2 YFSETQ, per germline. The CDR3 sequence is 14 residues long. Participants were aged about 18 to 100 years, lived in 20 to 25 US areas, and enrolled virtually. Measured with immunoSEQ multiplex PCR; TCRdb has only the in-frame clones, and not every one. Here the sample spans approximately 390,000 clones, roughly 88% being singletons. V is TRBV5-1 and J is TRBJ2-7; D may be TRBD1 (6 bases). Sequencing used PBMCs or T cells enriched from blood (not recorded which). This TCR came from a woman between 35 and 50 years old with acute COVID-19. CDR3 DNA sequence: TGCGCCAGCAGCTGGGGGCGCGAGGACTACGAGCAGTACTTC. It specifies CASSWGREDYEQYF.